The source of this T cell receptor beta chain is a study of shared clonotypes between healthy human individuals. Regarding the study as a whole: Clonotypes shared by all four sorted-subset donors had higher generation probabilities than non-shared clonotypes. Rarefaction gave evidence that sorted-subset sequencing remained incomplete despite large depth.

Looked up from germline, CDR1 is LGHNA and CDR2 is YSLEER. The V and J ends lost 4 bases and 8 bases, in that order; junction bases with no gene match: 6. This CDR3 spans 14 amino acids. Naive-designated CD8 cells lacked CD45RO, were positively enriched for CCR7, and omitted terminally differentiated effector memory CD45RA+ cells. Clones were sequenced by immunoSEQ multiplex PCR, and TCRdb holds only the in-frame ones, with some missing. The sample carries about 2.2 million clones, 93% recorded once. Concerning this clone itself: Its antigen is undetermined.

The chain employs TRBV4-3 and TRBJ2-4; 9 positions agree with TRBD1. The source is a man between 18 and 35 years old in good health. Some clones in this sample may be carry-over from other donors' samples. The sample consisted of naive CD8+ T cells from PBMCs. CDR3 in amino acids: CASSPGQGRDIQYF. The CDR3 coding sequence is TGCGCCAGCAGCCCCGGACAGGGGAGGGACATTCAGTACTTC.